The clone carrying this T cell receptor beta chain was observed many times. Antigen: not known. This sample was taken from a study of human T cells and chemical hapten exposure. About the study: Small pooled library volume differences chiefly drove per-sample TCR yield variation.

Individual cDNA molecules in this library carried unique molecular identifiers. TCRdb processed the RACE reads anew with MiXCR; each CDR3 protein has one entry. The sample has about 50,000 distinct CDR3 sequences, 3.5% to 4.5% seen once. CDR3 size: 11 residues. V was trimmed by 3 bases and J by 6 bases, leaving 6 bases between them. The V gene's germline CDR1 is DFQATT and CDR2 SNEGSKA (reference sequence). Study-wide results and caveats: High-frequency TCRs, those above 1 in 1000, stayed the same after DPC sensitization.

Indicated time point: healthy volunteer bleed at 2 weeks. Whole blood that had not been fractionated was the source of extracted total RNA. This receptor was obtained from a female donor in good health. Some clones in this sample may be carry-over from other donors' samples. The source material was whole blood. The chain combines TRBV20-1 with TRBJ2-1; D remains unclear. The CDR3 loop is CSASGPNEQFF. CDR3 sequence (DNA): TGCAGTGCTAGTGGACCCAATGAGCAGTTCTTC.